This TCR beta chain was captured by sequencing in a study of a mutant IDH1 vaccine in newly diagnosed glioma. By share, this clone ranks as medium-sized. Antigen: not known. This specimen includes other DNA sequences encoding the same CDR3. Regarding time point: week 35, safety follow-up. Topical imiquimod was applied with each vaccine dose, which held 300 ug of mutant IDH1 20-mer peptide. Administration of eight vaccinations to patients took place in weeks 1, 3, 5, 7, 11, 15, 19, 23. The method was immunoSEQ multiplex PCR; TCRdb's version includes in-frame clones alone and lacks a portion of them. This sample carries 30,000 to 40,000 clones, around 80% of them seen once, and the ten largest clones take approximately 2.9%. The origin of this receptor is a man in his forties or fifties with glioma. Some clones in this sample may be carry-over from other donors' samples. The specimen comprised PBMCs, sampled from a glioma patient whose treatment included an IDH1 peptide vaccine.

CDR3 bases: TGCGCCAGCAGCTTGCAGGGGTCTGGGGCCAACGTCCTGACTTTC. It codes for CASSLQGSGANVLTF. The genes are TRBV5-1 and TRBJ2-6; maybe TRBD1 (6 bases). Germline CDR1 and CDR2: SGHRS and YFSETQ. This CDR3 contains 15 residues. V was trimmed by 1 base and J by 1 base, leaving 6 bases between them.